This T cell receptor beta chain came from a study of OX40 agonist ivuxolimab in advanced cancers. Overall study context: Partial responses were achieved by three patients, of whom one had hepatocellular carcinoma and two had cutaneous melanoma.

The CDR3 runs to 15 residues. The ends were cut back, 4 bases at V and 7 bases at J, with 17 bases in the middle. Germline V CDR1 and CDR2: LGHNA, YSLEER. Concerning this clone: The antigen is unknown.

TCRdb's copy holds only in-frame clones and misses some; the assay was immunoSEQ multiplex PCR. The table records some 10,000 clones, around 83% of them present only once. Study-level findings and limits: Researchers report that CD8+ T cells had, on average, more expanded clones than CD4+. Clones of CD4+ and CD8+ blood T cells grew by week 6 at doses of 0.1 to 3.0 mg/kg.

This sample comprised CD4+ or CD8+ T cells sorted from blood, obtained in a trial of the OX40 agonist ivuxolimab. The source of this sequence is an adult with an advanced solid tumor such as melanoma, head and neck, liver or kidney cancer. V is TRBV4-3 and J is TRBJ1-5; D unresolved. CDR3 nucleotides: TGCGCCAGCAGCCCCTCGAGGATTTTCGGGCAGCCCCAGCATTTT. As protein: CASSPSRIFGQPQHF.